This T cell receptor (beta chain) is drawn from a study of post-analysis software for immune sequencing data. The trim removed 8 bases at V and 9 bases at J, leaving 12 bases unmatched. This CDR3 has 14 residues. The TCR beta cDNA libraries contained unique molecular identifiers. TCRdb ran MiXCR on the PCR reads and lists one entry per CDR3 protein. The table lists roughly 540,000 distinct CDR3 sequences, approximately 34% of them singletons. Study-level points and caveats: Multiple sclerosis patients showed significantly lower normalized Chao1 diversity than controls did. Controls showed lower frequencies than patients for four to six TRBV segments, and TRBV5-6, TRBV5-1 and TRBV20-1 were among these. Those samples that were prepared in the same batch co-clustered strongly by F measure.

As concerns this clonotype: Antigen specificity is unknown.

The TCR sequence derives from a girl aged 2-17 years with multiple sclerosis. The V call is TRBV12-3 or TRBV12-4, the J call TRBJ2-1, with 8 bases fitting TRBD1. Sequencing was carried out using blood. In nucleotides, the CDR3 is TGTGCCAGCTCCTCGCGAGACAGGGGTGGTGAGCAGTTCTTC. This translates into CASSSRDRGGEQFF.